The clone carrying this TCR beta chain was detected once. Its antigen is not known. This specimen comes from a study of shared clonotypes between healthy human individuals. Study details: Researchers drew samples from a couple of women and a few men aged 18 to 49. Study-wide findings and caveats: Apart from blood, nothing was sampled; tissue repertoires likely differ. Generation probabilities of non-shared clonotypes were lower (relative to those shared by all four donors).

CD8 cells classed as naive were CD45RO-negative and positively selected for CCR7, excluding terminally differentiated effector memory CD45RA+ cells. Replicate PCRs run on sorted subsets employed roughly 190 ng DNA, approximately 30,000 T cell genomes. Sequencing was performed with immunoSEQ multiplex PCR; in TCRdb, only in-frame clones are kept and a portion is missing. The table has about 650,000 clones, roughly 95% seen once; the top ten hold around 0.097%. Looked up from germline, CDR1 is MGHDK and CDR2 is SYGVNS. Trimming removed 4 bases from V and 7 bases from J; junction bases left unmatched: 4. The CDR3 runs to 14 residues.

The sequence was collected from a young woman in good health. Specimen: naive CD8+ T cells sorted from blood. V is TRBV25-1 and J is TRBJ2-1, with TRBD2 identical over 10 bases. The CDR3 region is CASSASGRLNEQFF. CDR3 nucleotide sequence: TGTGCCAGCAGTGCTAGCGGGAGATTGAATGAGCAGTTCTTC.